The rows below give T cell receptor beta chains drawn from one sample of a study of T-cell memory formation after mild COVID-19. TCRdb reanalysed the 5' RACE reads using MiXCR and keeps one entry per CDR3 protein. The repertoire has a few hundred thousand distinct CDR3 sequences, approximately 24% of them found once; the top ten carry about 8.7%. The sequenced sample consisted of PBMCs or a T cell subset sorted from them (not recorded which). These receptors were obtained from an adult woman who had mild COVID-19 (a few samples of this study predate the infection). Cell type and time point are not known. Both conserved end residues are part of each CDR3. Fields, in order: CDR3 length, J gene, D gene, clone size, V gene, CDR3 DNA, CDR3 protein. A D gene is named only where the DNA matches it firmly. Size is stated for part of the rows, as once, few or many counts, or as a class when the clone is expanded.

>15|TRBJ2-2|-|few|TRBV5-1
TGCGCCAGCACCATTTCCGGAGGTGGAACCGGGGAGCTGTTTTTT
CASTISGGGTGELFF
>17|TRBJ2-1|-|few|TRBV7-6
TGTGCCAGCAGCCCGCTGTCGCCCCTCGGCTCCTACAATGAGCAGTTCTTC
CASSPLSPLGSYNEQFF
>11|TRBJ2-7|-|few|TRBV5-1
TGCGCCAGCAGCTACGACCAGGAGCAGTACTTC
CASSYDQEQYF
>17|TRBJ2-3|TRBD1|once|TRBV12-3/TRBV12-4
TGTGCCAGCAGTTTGGGCCTCGGGACAGGGTTAACAGATACGCAGTATTTT
CASSLGLGTGLTDTQYF
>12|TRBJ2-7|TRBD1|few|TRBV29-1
TGCAGCGTTGAAGGGACAGGGGGAGAGCAGTACTTC
CSVEGTGGEQYF
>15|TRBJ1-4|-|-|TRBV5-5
TGTGCCAGCAGCTTGGAAGGTATCCCCAATGAAAAACTGTTTTTT
CASSLEGIPNEKLFF
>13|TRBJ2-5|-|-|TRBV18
TGTGCCAGCTCACCGATGACCCAAGAGACCCAGTACTTC
CASSPMTQETQYF
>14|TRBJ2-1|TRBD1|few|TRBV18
TGTGCCAGCTCCATCGGGACAGACTACAATGAGCAGTTCTTC
CASSIGTDYNEQFF
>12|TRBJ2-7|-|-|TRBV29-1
TGCAGCGTTGTAAAGACTACCTACGAGCAGTACTTC
CSVVKTTYEQYF
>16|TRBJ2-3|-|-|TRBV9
TGTGCCAGCAGCGTAGGAGGGGTTGGAGGCACAGATACGCAGTATTTT
CASSVGGVGGTDTQYF
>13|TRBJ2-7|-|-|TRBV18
TGTGCCAGCTCATCAGTAGGGGCCTACGAGCAGTACTTC
CASSSVGAYEQYF
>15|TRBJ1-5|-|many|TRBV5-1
TGCGCCAGCAGCTTGTCGGCGGCGGAAAATCAGCCCCAGCATTTT
CASSLSAAENQPQHF
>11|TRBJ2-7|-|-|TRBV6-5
TGTGCCAGCACAGGTGGGGACGAGCAGTACTTC
CASTGGDEQYF
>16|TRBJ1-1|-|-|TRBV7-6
TGTGCCAGCAGCTTAGGGTTGAGCGGGGCTACCACTGAAGCTTTCTTT
CASSLGLSGATTEAFF
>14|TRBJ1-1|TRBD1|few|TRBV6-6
TGTGCCAGCAGTTACTCGTCGGGACAGGGGGAGGCTTTCTTT
CASSYSSGQGEAFF
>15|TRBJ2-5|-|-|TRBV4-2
TGTGCCAGCAGCCAAGATGTCGCGTCGGGAGAGACCCAGTACTTC
CASSQDVASGETQYF
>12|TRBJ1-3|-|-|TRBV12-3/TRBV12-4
TGTGCCAGCAGTTTAGCCGGCGGCACCATATATTTT
CASSLAGGTIYF
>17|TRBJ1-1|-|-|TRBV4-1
TGCGCCAGCAGCCAAGATCCGAGTCGGCTTACGAACACTGAAGCTTTCTTT
CASSQDPSRLTNTEAFF
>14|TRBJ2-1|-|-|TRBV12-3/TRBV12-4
TGTGCCAGCAGAATGAACCGGGACCACAATGAGCAGTTCTTC
CASRMNRDHNEQFF
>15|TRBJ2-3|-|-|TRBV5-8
TGTGCCAGCAGCTTGGGGCAGCGTGGAACAGATACGCAGTATTTT
CASSLGQRGTDTQYF
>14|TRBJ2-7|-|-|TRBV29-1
TGCAGCGTTGGGCCGGGGGCTATGGCGGGAGAGCAGTACTTC
CSVGPGAMAGEQYF
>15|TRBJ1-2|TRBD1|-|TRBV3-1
TGTGCCAGCAGCCCGTGGACAGGGTTTCCTGAAGGCTACACCTTC
CASSPWTGFPEGYTF
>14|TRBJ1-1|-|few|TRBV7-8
TGTGCCAGCAGCTTATCGCACCTGAACACTGAAGCTTTCTTT
CASSLSHLNTEAFF
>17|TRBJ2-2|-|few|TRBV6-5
TGTGCCAGCAGCACTAAGATCAGCCCCCCGAACACCGGGGAGCTGTTTTTT
CASSTKISPPNTGELFF
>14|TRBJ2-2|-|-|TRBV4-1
TGCGCCAGCCGCTGGGTAGTAGACACCGGGGAGCTGTTTTTT
CASRWVVDTGELFF
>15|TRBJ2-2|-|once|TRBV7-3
TGTGCCAGCAGCCCCCAGGGCTCAGGGACCGGGGAGCTGTTTTTT
CASSPQGSGTGELFF
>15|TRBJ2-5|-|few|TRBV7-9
TGTGCCAGCAGCTTAACGATGGTGGGGGCAGAGACCCAGTACTTC
CASSLTMVGAETQYF
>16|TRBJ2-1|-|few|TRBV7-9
TGTGCCAGCAGCGCCATTAGCGAAAGCTCCTACAATGAGCAGTTCTTC
CASSAISESSYNEQFF